This TCR beta chain was sequenced during a study of preoperative IRX-2 immunotherapy in early breast cancer. Treatment meaning: preoperative locoregional IRX-2 cytokine immunotherapy. Preoperative locoregional IRX-2 cytokine immunotherapy was tested in the phase Ib source study. Assay: immunoSEQ multiplex PCR; the TCRdb copy retains only in-frame clones and omits some. There are 40,000 to 50,000 clones in the sample; 70% to 85% occur only once, and roughly 1.2% lies in the top ten. This clone was counted between two and nine times. Germline loops: CDR1 MNHGY, CDR2 SAAAGT. The ends lost 6 bases at V and 7 bases at J; junction bases unmatched: 9. CDR3 size: 15 residues.

The V call is TRBV6-8, the J call TRBJ2-1; the match to TRBD2 covers 10 bases. The receptor was derived from a human donor with breast cancer. The sample consisted of tumor tissue, taken after IRX-2 immunotherapy. CDR3 region: CASRRTSGMANEQFF. The CDR3 DNA follows: TGTGCCAGCAGGCGGACTAGCGGAATGGCGAATGAGCAGTTCTTC.